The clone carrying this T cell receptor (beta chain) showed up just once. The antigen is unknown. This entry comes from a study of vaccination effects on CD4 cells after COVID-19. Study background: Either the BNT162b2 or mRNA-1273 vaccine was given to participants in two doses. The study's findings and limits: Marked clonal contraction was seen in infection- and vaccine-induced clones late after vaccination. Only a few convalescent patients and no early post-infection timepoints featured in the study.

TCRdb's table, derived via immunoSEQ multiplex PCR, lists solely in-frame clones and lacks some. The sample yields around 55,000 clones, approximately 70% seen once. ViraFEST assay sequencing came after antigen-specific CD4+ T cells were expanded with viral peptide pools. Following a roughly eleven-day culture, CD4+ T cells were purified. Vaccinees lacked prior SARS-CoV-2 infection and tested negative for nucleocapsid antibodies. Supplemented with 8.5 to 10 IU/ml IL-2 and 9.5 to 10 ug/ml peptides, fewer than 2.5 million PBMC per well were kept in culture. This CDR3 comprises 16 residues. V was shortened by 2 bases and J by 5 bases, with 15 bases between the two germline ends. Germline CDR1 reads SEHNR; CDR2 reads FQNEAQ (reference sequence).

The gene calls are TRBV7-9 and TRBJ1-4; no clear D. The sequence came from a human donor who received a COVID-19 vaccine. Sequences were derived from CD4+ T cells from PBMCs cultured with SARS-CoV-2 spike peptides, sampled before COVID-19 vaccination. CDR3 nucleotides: TGTGCCAGCAGCTTATTGTTTCGAGGGATAAATGAAAAACTGTTTTTT. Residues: CASSLLFRGINEKLFF.